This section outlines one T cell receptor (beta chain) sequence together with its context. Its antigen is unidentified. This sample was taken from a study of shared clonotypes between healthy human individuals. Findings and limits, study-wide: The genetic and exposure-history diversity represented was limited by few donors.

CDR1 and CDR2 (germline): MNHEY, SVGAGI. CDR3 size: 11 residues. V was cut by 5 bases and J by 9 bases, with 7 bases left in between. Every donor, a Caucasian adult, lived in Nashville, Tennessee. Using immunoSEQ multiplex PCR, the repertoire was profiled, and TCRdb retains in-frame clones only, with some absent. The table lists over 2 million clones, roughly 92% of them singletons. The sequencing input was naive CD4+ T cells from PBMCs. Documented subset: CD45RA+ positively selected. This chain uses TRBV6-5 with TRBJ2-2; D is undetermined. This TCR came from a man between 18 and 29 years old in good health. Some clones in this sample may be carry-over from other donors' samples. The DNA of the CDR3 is TGTGCCAGCAGTCAATCCCGGGAGCTGTTTTTT. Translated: CASSQSRELFF.